These T cell receptor beta chains were read from a single sample in a study of blood T cells in healthy people across ages. MiXCR, applied by TCRdb to the 5' RACE reads, yields one record per CDR3 protein. The sample has approximately 1.5 million distinct CDR3 sequences, less than 45% seen once. What was sequenced was blood. The receptors derive from a woman between 18 and 29 years old in good health. The CDR3 runs from the conserved cysteine through the conserved F or W. The D gene is left open where the match is weak. The size field is filled for only some rows; it gives once, few, many or a size class.

>TRBJ2-3|TRBV4-1|.|many
CASSQVGRTQYF
TGCGCCAGCAGCCAGGTTGGGCGTACGCAGTATTTT
>TRBJ2-7|TRBV29-1|.|.
CSVTRGYEQYF
TGCAGCGTAACCAGGGGATACGAGCAGTACTTC
>TRBJ2-1|TRBV2|TRBD2|few
CASSEQLAGGNEQFF
TGTGCCAGCAGTGAACAACTAGCGGGGGGCAATGAGCAGTTCTTC
>TRBJ2-1|TRBV10-2|TRBD2|.
CTGRTSGGNEQFF
TGCACGGGGCGGACTAGCGGTGGGAATGAGCAGTTCTTC
>TRBJ2-3|TRBV2|.|.
CASSEAITDSYAQYF
TGTGCCAGCAGTGAAGCGATTACTGATTCTTATGCGCAGTATTTT
>TRBJ2-5|TRBV7-9|TRBD1|few
CASSLGYRGQTQYF
TGTGCCAGCAGCTTAGGTTACAGGGGACAGACCCAGTACTTC
>TRBJ2-2|TRBV4-1|TRBD1|.
CASSQTGGINTGELFF
TGCGCCAGCAGCCAGACAGGGGGCATAAACACCGGGGAGCTGTTTTTT
>TRBJ1-6|TRBV12-3/TRBV12-4|.|.
CASSLATGGAFWNSPLHF
TGTGCCAGCAGTTTAGCTACAGGTGGGGCCTTTTGGAATTCACCCCTCCACTTT
>TRBJ2-1|TRBV28|.|once
CASSFQFWGAKTSYNEQFF
TGTGCCAGCAGTTTTCAATTCTGGGGGGCTAAAACTTCCTACAATGAGCAGTTCTTC
>TRBJ2-7|TRBV7-2|TRBD2|few
CASGATSSGAALRYEQYF
TGTGCCAGCGGAGCCACATCTAGCGGGGCTGCCTTACGCTACGAGCAGTACTTC
>TRBJ1-1|TRBV29-1|.|.
CSVGGGYTEAFF
TGCAGCGTTGGAGGGGGGTACACTGAAGCTTTCTTT
>TRBJ2-1|TRBV4-3|.|.
CASSQALGSNSDNEQFF
TGCGCCAGCAGCCAAGCATTGGGGTCGAACTCCGACAATGAGCAGTTCTTC
>TRBJ1-6|TRBV13|.|few
CASSLFNGARNSPLHF
TGTGCCAGCAGCTTATTTAATGGGGCTCGGAATTCACCCCTCCACTTT
>TRBJ2-1|TRBV6-5|TRBD2|.
CASSYSSGLSYEQFF
TGTGCCAGCAGTTACTCCTCGGGACTATCCTACGAGCAGTTCTTC
>TRBJ2-7|TRBV18|.|.
CASSPRAGPGLIRGFYEQYF
TGTGCCAGCTCACCCAGAGCAGGACCGGGACTCATCCGGGGGTTCTACGAGCAGTACTTC
>TRBJ2-7|TRBV29-1|.|.
CSVGNSIYEQYF
TGCAGCGTTGGAAACAGCATCTACGAGCAGTACTTC
>TRBJ1-2|TRBV7-8|.|.
CASSPRGGGATYGYTF
TGTGCCAGCAGCCCCCGGGGGGGGGGCGCGACCTATGGCTACACCTTC
>TRBJ2-3|TRBV20-1|.|.
CRARRSTDTQYF
TGCAGGGCTAGGAGAAGCACAGATACGCAGTATTTT
>TRBJ1-2|TRBV7-2|.|few
CASSAGMTPNYGYTF
TGTGCCAGCAGCGCTGGAATGACACCAAACTATGGCTACACCTTC
>TRBJ2-7|TRBV2|.|.
CASSWDMNEQYF
TGTGCCAGCAGTTGGGACATGAACGAGCAGTACTTC
>TRBJ2-2|TRBV24-1|TRBD2|.
CATSGLTSDKGELFF
TGTGCCACCAGTGGTCTGACTAGCGACAAGGGGGAGCTGTTTTTT
>TRBJ2-7|TRBV20-1|.|.
CSARPQQGYEQYF
TGCAGTGCTCGCCCCCAACAGGGCTACGAGCAGTACTTC